The present entry profiles one TCR beta chain with its context. What antigen it recognizes has not been identified. Base qualities are not at hand, and no much larger clone is one base apart. TCR beta CDR3 regions were sequenced from DNA using the immunoSEQ Assay. Concerning the study's data processing: T cell density was computed as TCR beta template counts normalized to usable DNA estimated by amplifying housekeeping genes. Using the preseqR package, richness was estimated by extrapolating to 120,000 templates for tissue samples and 400,000 templates for PBMC samples. Clonality was defined by subtracting Pielou's evenness from one. To identify tissue-enriched TCRs, differential abundance testing was run on productive amino-acid clonotypes with a minimum total count of 5 and an alpha of 0.1. The Jaccard Index and the Morisita Overlap Index were used to measure repertoire overlap between compartments. TCR beta CDR3s were clustered by GLIPH together with public tetramer-defined viral CDR3s, and at least three viral sequences plus V-gene enrichment were required for viral motifs. In TCRdb, the immuneACCESS table is reduced to in-frame sequences with V and J assigned. These tables do not hold every clone; where another copy was compared, an unresolved V gene accounts for under half, and the others remain unexplained. V, J and clone size were drawn from that table, and D and trimming were deduced from the DNA. This sample holds around 12,000 clones; 65% to 85% were observed only once. Clones ranked in the top ten supply 15% to 20% of the sample.

The germline V gene gives CDR1 as SNHLY and CDR2 as FYNNEI. V drops 6 bases and J drops 0 bases, leaving 9 bases in between. The cysteine opens and the phenylalanine closes a CDR3 of 14 amino acids. The entry retains the CDR3 DNA only, 42 bases that are in frame from base 1. At diagnosis, tumor, uninvolved tumor-adjacent lung and peripheral blood were collected and then preserved as a mix of FFPE and fresh-frozen material. For TCR repertoire profiling, blood samples were analyzed in the form of peripheral blood mononuclear cells. This entry belongs to a study of T cells in localized non-small cell lung cancer (dated by TCRdb to 2019 to 2021). The study in broad terms: The study examined T cell repertoires in roughly 240 patients with early-stage NSCLC and compared tumors with uninvolved tumor-adjacent lungs. The cohort was made up of about 240 treatment-naive NSCLC patients whose localized lung tumors had been resected. A mean age of 66.3 years was recorded for the NSCLC patients, of whom 129 were male and 90 to 110 were female. General findings and caveats noted by the study authors: Uninvolved tumor-adjacent lung showed the highest T cell clonality, higher than tumor, which suggests more focused antigenic responses in the uninvolved tumor-adjacent lung. Longer overall survival was associated with higher blood T cell density, whereas shorter survival was associated with higher adjacent-lung clonality. Multi-region tumor sequencing was not performed, so intratumor heterogeneity could not be excluded. A median of around 62 of the top 100 tumor clones turned up in the paired uninvolved adjacent lung, and approximately 30 of those clones also ranked among the top 100 of that same adjacent lung. Because the study design was exploratory, TCR variables were selected using unadjusted p-values without false-discovery rate correction.

Recombination joined TRBV2 with TRBJ2-4, with the D segment identity uncertain. This sequence originates from a male donor aged 60 or over with stage I lung adenocarcinoma. The source material was peripheral blood, sampled before any cancer treatment. The CDR3 loop reads CASSIGLAKNIQYF. The sequence in DNA is TGTGCCAGCAGCATTGGTCTAGCCAAAAACATTCAGTACTTC.